The source of this T cell receptor beta chain is a study of vaccination and CD4 T cells after COVID-19. Overall study context: Overlapping spike peptides from SARS-CoV-2, HCoV-NL63, HCoV-OC43 and HCoV-229E served to stimulate the cells.

Sequenced with the Oncomine TCR Beta short-read assay was DNA taken from cultured CD4+ T cells. A single record per CDR3 protein comes from TCRdb applying MiXCR to the PCR reads. This sample yields 11,000 to 15,000 distinct CDR3 sequences, of which over 50% are seen a single time; around 15% belongs to the top ten. V lost 1 base to trimming and J lost 9 bases, with 7 bases between them. CDR1 and CDR2 from the germline V gene are MNHNS and SASEGT. CDR3 length equals 11 residues. Treatment denoted: approximately 9-day PBMC culture with coronavirus spike peptide pools or control peptides (ViraFEST assay). A few counts support this clonotype. As yet, its antigen is unknown.

The source material was CD4+ T cells from blood, cultured in vitro. The V gene is TRBV6-1, the J gene TRBJ2-7; the D is unclear. This sequence originates from a human donor who had recovered from COVID-19. CDR3 region: CASSEGLWQYF. CDR3 coding DNA: TGTGCCAGCAGTGAAGGACTGTGGCAGTACTTC.